This T cell receptor (beta chain) came from a study of blood T cell repertoires in COVID-19. Study background: Acute and convalescent COVID-19 specimens originated in the United States, Italy and Spain.

The CDR3 is 15 amino acids. J gave up 1 base and V 3 bases, and 5 bases lay outside the gene matches. Germline V CDR1 and CDR2: WSHSY, SAAADI. Method: immunoSEQ multiplex PCR; TCRdb's copy keeps in-frame clones and lacks some. Among about 200,000 clones listed, roughly 90% were seen once. This clone showed up just a few times. The sequence was collected from a woman aged 18-29 years who had recovered from COVID-19. This rearrangement joins TRBV10-2 to TRBJ1-2; the match to TRBD1 covers 7 bases. What was sequenced was PBMCs or T cells enriched from blood (not recorded which). In DNA form, the CDR3 reads TGCGCCAGCAGTGACCCACAGGGGTTTAACTATGGCTACACCTTC. It translates to CASSDPQGFNYGYTF.